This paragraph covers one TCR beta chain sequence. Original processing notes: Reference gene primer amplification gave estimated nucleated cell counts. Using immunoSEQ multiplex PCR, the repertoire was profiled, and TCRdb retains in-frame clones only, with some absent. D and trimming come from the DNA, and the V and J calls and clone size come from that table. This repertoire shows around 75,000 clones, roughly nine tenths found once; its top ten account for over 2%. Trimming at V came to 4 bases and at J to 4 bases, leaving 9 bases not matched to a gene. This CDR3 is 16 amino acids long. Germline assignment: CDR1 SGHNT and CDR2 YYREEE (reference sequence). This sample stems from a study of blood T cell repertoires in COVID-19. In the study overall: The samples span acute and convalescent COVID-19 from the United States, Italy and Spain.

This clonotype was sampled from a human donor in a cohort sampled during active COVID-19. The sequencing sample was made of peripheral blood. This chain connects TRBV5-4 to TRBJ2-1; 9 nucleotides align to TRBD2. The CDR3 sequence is CASSAGRGGGYNEQFF. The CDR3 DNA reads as TGTGCCAGCAGCGCGGGGCGGGGGGGCGGTTACAATGAGCAGTTCTTC.